A single sample gave rise to the 2 T cell receptor beta chains below, sequenced in a study of blood T cell repertoires in COVID-19. Sequencing was performed with immunoSEQ multiplex PCR; in TCRdb, only in-frame clones are kept and a portion is missing. The data show 150,000 to 200,000 clones, with about 80% seen just once and roughly 6.4% held by the top ten. Specimen: peripheral blood. All receptors derive from a man in his sixties with acute or convalescent COVID-19.

This chain uses TRBV5-6 with TRBJ1-3; TRBD1 is a possible D gene (5 bases). The CDR3 is 13 residues long. V lost 6 bases and J lost 1, with 8 bases in between. Germline V gene sequence: CDR1 SGHDT, CDR2 YYEEEE. CDR3 residues: CASTGGSGNTIYF. CDR3 DNA sequence: TGTGCCAGCACGGGGGGTTCTGGAAACACCATATATTTT.

The chain couples TRBV4-1 to TRBJ2-5; unclear D gene. CDR3 length: 13 residues. V was cut by 2 bases and J by 3 bases, with 7 bases left in between. Germline lookup yields CDR1 MGHRA and CDR2 YSYEKL. The CDR3 protein is CASSQSIEETQYF. Here the CDR3 DNA reads TGCGCCAGCAGCCAATCTATCGAAGAGACCCAGTACTTC.